This T cell receptor beta chain was retrieved from a study of CD8 T cells in ankylosing spondylitis. Study results and caveats: Some motif variants were previously reported in reactive arthritis synovial fluid and blood. Matched ankylosing spondylitis synovial fluid reportedly contained a significantly enriched population of disease-linked clones. Peripheral blood held disease-linked clones only at relatively low frequency, and these were CD8+. One TCR beta motif, made up of eight highly homologous variants, appeared characteristic of ankylosing spondylitis blood.

In this sample, this clonotype turned up many times. Its antigen is unknown. With molecular barcodes, quantitative 5'-RACE was used to make the TCR beta libraries. One entry per CDR3 protein results from TCRdb running MiXCR on the 5' RACE reads. The repertoire has approximately 140,000 distinct CDR3 sequences, roughly a sixth of them found once; the top ten carry about 30%. The V gene's germline CDR1 is MNHEY and CDR2 SMNVEV (reference sequence). The CDR3 runs 13 residues. Trimming took 8 bases from V and 3 from J; bases not matched to a gene: 6. This receptor was taken from a male donor with ankylosing spondylitis. The genes are TRBV27 and TRBJ2-7; TRBD2 matches at 8 bases. The sample consisted of blood, either unsorted or a sorted T cell fraction (not recorded which). The CDR3 loop is CASWSGGLYEQYF. CDR3 nucleotides: TGTGCCAGCTGGAGCGGGGGTCTCTACGAGCAGTACTTC.